This T cell receptor (beta chain) was captured by sequencing in a study of CD8+ T cells in alopecia areata (dated by TCRdb to about 2018). In the study overall: Treated patients were enrolled in an open-label pilot trial of oral tofacitinib, 5 to 10 mg twice daily, for moderate-to-severe alopecia areata. Tofacitinib was given for 6 to 18 months, followed by 6 months of follow-up off drug to assess delayed response and recurrence. For the treated patients, the SALT score, which quantifies what percentage of scalp surface area is affected, served as the measure of disease severity. In both human patients and the C3H/HeJ mouse model, the study applied high-throughput TCRbeta sequencing to look at T cell clonal expansion in alopecia areata. Scalp tissue and sorted CD4+ and CD8+ peripheral blood T cells from patchy and totalis/universalis alopecia areata patients and from healthy controls were covered by human TCRbeta sequencing. Biopsies were taken from tofacitinib-treated patients at baseline and again at 4 and 24 weeks into treatment, and several of those patients also had a later scalp biopsy. Clonality in the scalp was compared among normal scalp (n=4), patchy alopecia areata scalp (n=8), and alopecia totalis/universalis scalp (n=8). RNA was obtained with the PAXgene miRNA kit for fixed scalp, the miRNeasy kit for PBMCs, and the RNeasy kit for mouse skin. Amplification of TCRbeta CDR3 regions was done by immunoSEQ multiplex PCR using 35 Vbeta forward primers and 13 Jbeta reverse primers. General conclusions and limits of the study: Higher clonality and more expanded CD8+ clones were observed in lesional scalp than in normal scalp, particularly in alopecia totalis/universalis, a finding suggestive of antigenic drive. Because the treated cohort was small and had only one nonresponder, larger studies are needed to examine links between baseline CD8+ expansion and response. Compared with mice, TCR sequences shared between patients were less clear, possibly partly because of HLA diversity across the patient population. Unlike mouse skin, which is dominated by gammadelta T cells, normal human skin has resident alphabeta T cells that are also sequenced, and this complicates analysis of the scalp TCR repertoire. Tofacitinib significantly decreased scalp clonality and the number of expanded CD8+ clones among the top 100 scalp clones. During tofacitinib treatment, many expanded lesional clones remained in scalp and blood, and this persistence may partly explain relapse after treatment is stopped.

Counted from cysteine to phenylalanine, this CDR3 has 14 amino acids. The entry retains the CDR3 DNA only, 42 bases that are in frame from base 1. V lost 0 bases and J lost 5 bases; the stretch between them is 11 bases long. Reading the germline V gene gives CDR1 SGHRS and CDR2 YFSETQ. This clone was seen only a few times. The antigen it recognizes is unknown. It has no much larger one-base neighbor in the sample; base qualities were not kept. The method behind the library was the immunoSEQ multiplex PCR assay. For TCR sequencing, RNA was extracted from every sample and reverse transcribed into cDNA to serve as template. SuperScript III was used for first-strand cDNA synthesis, primed with a 2:1 mix of oligo-dT and random hexamers. A synthetic immune receptor repertoire was used to measure amplification bias, and any remaining bias was corrected computationally. The paper's processing steps were these. After raw reads were preprocessed to remove errors, the CDR3 was defined following IMGT conventions as running from the conserved cysteine to phenylalanine. Clonality was computed as 1 minus the Shannon entropy, with the entropy normalized by log2 of the number of productive unique TCRs. Whether scalp clones were CD4 or CD8 was inferred by matching scalp TCRbeta sequences against CD4 and CD8 repertoires sorted from blood. Drawn from immuneACCESS, this table holds only the in-frame rearrangements with V and J called that TCRdb kept. Clones are partly lost; checked studies trace under half to an unresolved V gene and leave the rest unexplained. That table is the source of V, J and clone size, and D and trimming were worked out from the DNA. The sample has under 300,000 clones on record, 60% of them singletons. The top ten clonotypes cover 0.75% to 0.95% of the sample.

The sample's treatment or condition, from its label and the paper: oral pan-JAK inhibitor, 5-10 mg twice daily. Lesional scalp punch biopsies and peripheral blood were collected from alopecia areata patients. PBMCs were isolated by density centrifugation and stained for CD3, CD4 and CD8, after which CD4+ and CD8+ T cells were sorted on a FACSAria. The chain is made from TRBV5-1 and TRBJ1-1; possibly the D gene is TRBD1, per 5 matching bases. The sequences come from CD4+ T cells sorted from blood, collected at roughly week 52, from a patient treated with tofacitinib. This sequence was found in a human donor with alopecia areata. The CDR3 corresponds to CASSLEATGTEAFF. DNA sequence: TGCGCCAGCAGCTTGGAGGCAACAGGAACTGAAGCTTTCTTT.